This passage covers 25 T cell receptor beta chains from one sample sequenced in a study of cytomegalovirus exposure and HLA in healthy donors. The PCR had 60 Vbeta and 13 Jbeta primers. Generated by immunoSEQ multiplex PCR, the TCRdb table keeps only in-frame clones and is missing some. The sample consists of 150,000 to 200,000 clones, less than 90% of them appearing once. The sample was PBMCs. These receptors were obtained from a man between 18 and 35 years old in good health and CMV-seronegative.

This clone came up once. The V and J genes are TRBV2 and TRBJ2-2; TRBD1 matches at 7 bases. Trimming removed 6 bases from V and 4 bases from J; junction bases left unmatched: 11. Per germline, CDR1 SNHLY and CDR2 FYNNEI. The CDR3 contains 16 residues. The CDR3 bases are TGTGCCAGCAGCCGTAGGGACAGCCTGAGCACCGGGGAGCTGTTTTTT. Amino acid sequence: CASSRRDSLSTGELFF.

The chain combines TRBV5-4 with TRBJ2-3; possible D gene TRBD1, 6 bases. The germline V gene has CDR1 SGHNT and CDR2 YYREEE (reference sequence). The CDR3 loop spans 14 amino acids. V dropped 4 bases and J dropped 4 bases, with 13 bases sitting between them. CDR3 sequence reads: CASSTGQSPDTQYF. The CDR3 nucleotides read TGTGCCAGCAGCACTGGACAGAGCCCAGATACGCAGTATTTT.

J is TRBJ2-6 and V is TRBV9; 8 bases align to TRBD1. This CDR3 spans 17 amino acids. Germline-derived CDR1 and CDR2 are SGDLS and YYNGEE. The J segment lost 0 bases and the V segment lost 3 bases, leaving 5 bases of the junction unmatched. CDR3 DNA: TGTGCCAGCAGCGCTGGGACAGGCCGCTCTGGGGCCAACGTCCTGACTTTC. Protein product: CASSAGTGRSGANVLTF.

This clone was seen repeatedly, ten times or more. V gene TRBV5-8 combines with J gene TRBJ2-7; 12 bases align to TRBD1. V lost 4 bases to trimming and J lost 7 bases; unmatched junction nucleotides: 9. The germline V gene encodes CDR1 SGHTS and CDR2 YDEGEE. CDR3 size: 15 residues. CDR3 DNA sequence: TGTGCCAGCAGCCTACCGGGACAGGGGGCAAGGGAGCAGTACTTC. Translated, it gives CASSLPGQGAREQYF.

The chain couples TRBV18 to TRBJ1-5; TRBD1 matches at 11 bases. Per the germline V gene, CDR1 is KGHSH and CDR2 is LQKENI. After removal of 0 bases from V and 5 bases from J, the junction contained 3 bases not matched to a gene. CDR3 size: 16 residues. The CDR3 sequence: CASSPPGTGGDQPQHF. The CDR3 region has the DNA TGTGCCAGCTCACCACCCGGGACAGGGGGGGATCAGCCCCAGCATTTT. The entire variable domain, with the rest obtained from reference TRBV18 and TRBJ1-5, is as follows: NAGVMQNPRHLVRRRGQEARLRCSPMKGHSHVYWYRQLPEEGLKFMVYLQKENIIDESGMPKERFSAEFPKEGPSILRIQQVVRGDSAAYFCASSPPGTGGDQPQHFGDGTRLSIL.

This clone was seen just once. The gene calls are TRBV7-9 and TRBJ2-5, with TRBD1 identical over 10 bases. The V segment lost 5 bases and the J segment 10 bases; nucleotides outside the gene matches: 16. Germline lookup yields CDR1 SEHNR and CDR2 FQNEAQ (reference sequence). CDR3 length equals 16 residues. CDR3 coding DNA: TGTGCCAGCAGCCCCGGGACAGGGGCTGGGGATGGTGACCAGTACTTC. This sequence encodes CASSPGTGAGDGDQYF.

This clone appeared once. The chain couples TRBV10-3 to TRBJ1-5; possibly TRBD1 for D (5 bases). The CDR3 runs to 15 residues. The V end was cut by 4 bases, the J end by 6 bases, with 16 bases between. Germline values: CDR1 ENHRY, CDR2 SYGVKD. CDR3 residues: CAISVPDSLGQPQHF. CDR3 coding DNA: TGTGCCATCAGTGTACCCGACAGCCTCGGTCAGCCCCAGCATTTT.

This clone turned up a few times. The rearrangement uses TRBV28 and TRBJ1-3, with D perhaps TRBD1 (5 bases). V was clipped by 5 bases and J by 0 bases, with 11 bases between them. CDR3 length equals 15 residues. Germline V lookup: CDR1 MDHEN, CDR2 SYDVKM. The CDR3 DNA reads TGTGCCAGCAGTCCTAGACAGAGCTCTGGAAACACCATATATTTT. Translating gives CASSPRQSSGNTIYF.

V is TRBV5-1 and J is TRBJ2-7, with a weak D call TRBD2 (5 bases). The CDR3 is made up of 14 amino acids. Trimming pared 4 bases from V and 0 bases from J, leaving 11 bases between. In germline, CDR1 is SGHRS, CDR2 YFSETQ. CDR3 coding DNA: TGCGCCAGCAGCCCGGGGAAGATCTCCTACGAGCAGTACTTC. As protein: CASSPGKISYEQYF. Combining the CDR3 with reference TRBV5-1 and TRBJ2-7 gives the whole variable domain KAGVTQTPRYLIKTRGQQVTLSCSPISGHRSVSWYQQTPGQGLQFLFEYFSETQRNKGNFPGRFSGRQFSNSRSEMNVSTLELGDSALYLCASSPGKISYEQYFGPGTRLTVT.

The V and J genes are TRBV27 and TRBJ1-2, with TRBD1 matching over 11 bases. The junction had 11 bases not matched to a gene; V was cut back by 7 bases and J by 7 bases. The germline V gene encodes CDR1 MNHEY and CDR2 SMNVEV (reference sequence). The CDR3 contains 15 residues. CDR3 sequence: CASNFLGTGGVGYTF. The CDR3 DNA sequence: TGTGCCAGCAATTTCTTGGGGACAGGGGGAGTTGGCTACACCTTC.

This chain joins TRBV18 and TRBJ1-1; no reliable D call. V lost 3 bases, J lost 3 bases, and 14 bases lay in between. The CDR3 length is 15 residues. Looked up from germline, CDR1 is KGHSH and CDR2 is LQKENI. CDR3: CASSPDRQADTEAFF. The CDR3 DNA reads as TGTGCCAGCTCACCTGACCGACAAGCCGACACTGAAGCTTTCTTT.

V gene TRBV19 combines with J gene TRBJ2-7, with D uncertain. The V and J ends lost 3 bases and 1 base respectively, with 7 bases between them. In germline, CDR1 is LNHDA, CDR2 SQIVND (reference sequence). The CDR3 is made up of 13 amino acids. CDR3 protein: CASSMRESYEQYF. DNA for the CDR3: TGTGCCAGTAGTATGAGAGAGTCCTACGAGCAGTACTTC.

The chain couples TRBV21-1 to TRBJ2-1; the table's D gene call, TRBD2, was not cross checked with the DNA. TRBV21-1 corresponds to a pseudogene. This CDR3 is built from 16 residues. CDR3 amino acids: CASSRTSGGLANEQFF. In DNA, the CDR3 is TGTGCCAGCAGCAGGACTAGCGGGGGCCTGGCCAATGAGCAGTTCTTC.

The V gene is TRBV9, the J gene TRBJ2-5, with a weak D call TRBD2 (6 bases). CDR1 SGDLS and CDR2 YYNGEE come from the germline V gene. V shed 0 bases and J shed 6 bases, with 12 bases lying between them. This CDR3 contains 14 residues. CDR3 nucleotide sequence: TGTGCCAGCAGCGTAGAGCTGGGGAGGAAGACCCAGTACTTC. Translation: CASSVELGRKTQYF.

A remark on this clone: Other DNA sequences in this specimen translate into the identical CDR3. The rearrangement uses TRBV19 and TRBJ1-1; the D is unclear. Germline CDR1 reads LNHDA; CDR2 reads SQIVND (reference sequence). This CDR3 spans 13 amino acids. Trimming took off 3 bases at V and 2 bases at J, with 7 bases between the two ends. This chain's CDR3 is CASSIRGNTEAFF. The DNA of the CDR3 is TGTGCCAGTAGTATTCGGGGAAACACTGAAGCTTTCTTT.

This clone came up a few times. The V call is TRBV2, the J call TRBJ1-2; perhaps TRBD1 as D (5 bases). V was cut by 8 bases and J by 4 bases, with 17 bases left in between. Germline V gene lookup returns CDR1 SNHLY and CDR2 FYNNEI. The CDR3 covers 14 residues. The CDR3 sequence: CASVGGRGSYGYTF. The CDR3 region has the DNA TGTGCCAGCGTCGGCGGGCGGGGGAGCTATGGCTACACCTTC.

The chain is built from TRBV11-3 and TRBJ2-1, with 8 bases identical to TRBD2. The CDR3 extends over 17 amino acids. Trimming took 5 bases from V and 0 from J; bases not matched to a gene: 9. The V gene's germline CDR1 is SGHNT and CDR2 YENEEA. CDR3 DNA: TGTGCCAGCAGCGACGATGGCGGGAGGAGCTCCTACAATGAGCAGTTCTTC. Its protein product is CASSDDGGRSSYNEQFF.

This sequence joins TRBV6-1 and TRBJ1-3; D unclear. The CDR3 extends over 16 amino acids. V was cut by 0 bases and J by 0 bases, with 9 bases left in between. CDR1 is MNHNS, CDR2 SASEGT, per germline. In DNA, the CDR3 is TGTGCCAGCAGTGAAGCTTACGGGAGCTCTGGAAACACCATATATTTT. This codes for CASSEAYGSSGNTIYF.

This sequence joins TRBV5-6 and TRBJ2-7; 8 bases are shared with TRBD1. Germline CDR1 is SGHDT and CDR2 is YYEEEE. Trimming took 4 bases from V and 4 from J; bases not matched to a gene: 4. There are 13 residues in the CDR3. The CDR3 here is CASSTDRAYEQYF. CDR3 coding DNA: TGTGCCAGCAGCACGGACAGGGCGTACGAGCAGTACTTC.

With respect to this clone: The junction differs from germline at one of its ends, possibly a read error. V and J are TRBV7-7 and TRBJ2-1; 11 bases fit TRBD2. This CDR3 has 15 residues. The germline V gene has CDR1 SSHAT and CDR2 FNYEAQ (reference sequence). The CDR3 bases are TGTGCTAGCAGCCCCGGACTAGCGGGTAGCAATGAGCAGTTCTTC. Encoded protein: CASSPGLAGSNEQFF.

This clone was observed a handful of times. The chain uses TRBV30 and TRBJ1-1; a possible D gene is TRBD1 (5 bases). V was cut by 4 bases and J by 0 bases, with 9 bases left in between. CDR3 length equals 13 residues. Per the germline V gene, CDR1 is GTSNPN and CDR2 is SVGIG (reference sequence). This CDR3 reads CAWTRDMNTEAFF. CDR3 sequence (DNA): TGTGCCTGGACCAGGGATATGAACACTGAAGCTTTCTTT. Based on the CDR3 plus reference TRBV30 and TRBJ1-1, the full variable domain is SQTIHQWPATLVQPVGSPLSLECTVEGTSNPNLYWYRQAAGRGLQLLFYSVGIGQISSEVPQNLSASRPQDRQFILSSKKLLLSDSGFYLCAWTRDMNTEAFFGQGTRLTVV.

The V gene is TRBV5-1, the J gene TRBJ2-5; 9 bases line up with TRBD2. The V and J ends lost 7 bases and 4 bases, in that order; junction bases with no gene match: 11. This CDR3 comprises 15 residues. Looked up from germline, CDR1 is SGHRS and CDR2 is YFSETQ. CDR3 amino acids: CASSSGTSLRETQYF. CDR3 sequence (DNA): TGCGCCAGCTCAAGCGGGACTAGCCTGAGAGAGACCCAGTACTTC.

The rearrangement links TRBV6-1 to TRBJ1-1; no definite D call. This CDR3 contains 15 residues. V lost 6 bases to trimming and J lost 4 bases, with 18 bases between them. CDR1 MNHNS and CDR2 SASEGT come from the germline V gene. The CDR3 sequence: CASRVQDQRSTEAFF. In nucleotides, the CDR3 is TGTGCCAGCAGGGTTCAGGACCAGCGGAGCACTGAAGCTTTCTTT.

V gene TRBV7-3 combines with J gene TRBJ2-1, with 10 bases that match TRBD2. Germline-derived CDR1 and CDR2 are SGHTA and FQGTGA. The J segment lost 4 bases and the V segment lost 0 bases, leaving 9 bases of the junction unmatched. The CDR3 has 18 amino acids. The DNA for the CDR3 is TGTGCCAGCAGCTTAACTGGTAGCGGGAGGACCAATTACAATGAGCAGTTCTTC. Its protein product is CASSLTGSGRTNYNEQFF.

This chain joins TRBV10-3 and TRBJ2-1; 14 bases align to TRBD2. V lost 10 bases, J lost 6 bases, and 11 bases stayed unmatched. Germline CDR1 is ENHRY and CDR2 is SYGVKD. This CDR3 comprises 16 residues. The CDR3 DNA is TGTGCCACTCTGACTAGCGGGGGGGCTGATTCCAATGAGCAGTTCTTC. As protein: CATLTSGGADSNEQFF.